The entry below gives a single TCR beta chain sequence along with its context. One junction end does not reproduce the germline sequence, and a read error may be involved. Sequenced by immunoSEQ multiplex PCR; TCRdb stores in-frame clones only, minus some. The sample contains approximately 140,000 clones, 85% to 90% of which appear only once. CDR3 length: 16 residues. Per the germline V gene, CDR1 is MNHEY and CDR2 is SVGAGI. This record comes from a study of cytomegalovirus exposure and HLA in healthy donors. The clonotype comes from a woman aged 18-35 years in good health and CMV-seropositive. Sequenced material: PBMCs. The gene calls are TRBV6-5 and TRBJ1-4, with D uncertain. The CDR3 loop reads CASSHSMAGINEKLFF. In DNA form, the CDR3 reads TGTGCCAGCAGTCACTCGATGGCGGGCATAAATGAAAAACTGTTTTTT.